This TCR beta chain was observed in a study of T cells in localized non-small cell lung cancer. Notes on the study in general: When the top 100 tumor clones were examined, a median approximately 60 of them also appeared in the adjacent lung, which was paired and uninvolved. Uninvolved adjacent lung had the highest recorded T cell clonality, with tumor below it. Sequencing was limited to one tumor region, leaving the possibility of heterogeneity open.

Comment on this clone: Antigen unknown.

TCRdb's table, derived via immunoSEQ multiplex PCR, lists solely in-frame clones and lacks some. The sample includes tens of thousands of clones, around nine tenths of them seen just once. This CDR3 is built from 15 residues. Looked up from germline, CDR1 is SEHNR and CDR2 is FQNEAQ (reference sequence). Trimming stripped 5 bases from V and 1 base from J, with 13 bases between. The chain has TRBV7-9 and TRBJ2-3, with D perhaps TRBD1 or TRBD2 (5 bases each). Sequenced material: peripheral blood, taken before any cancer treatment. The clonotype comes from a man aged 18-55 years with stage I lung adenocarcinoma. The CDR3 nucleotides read TGTGCCAGCAGCCCGCGCCGAGGGGGCACAGATACGCAGTATTTT. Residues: CASSPRRGGTDTQYF.